The 31 T cell receptor beta chains below come from one sample, sequenced in a study of T cells in Graves' hyperthyroidism and ophthalmopathy. What was amplified from RNA transcripts were TCR beta CDR3 regions. An initial round of RT-PCR targeting the TCR CDR3 relied on the HTBI primer set. TCRdb ran MiXCR on the multiplex PCR reads and lists one entry per CDR3 protein. The sample has about 210,000 distinct CDR3 sequences, more than 15% seen once. The sequencing sample was made of blood. The receptors were gathered from a man aged 45-65 years with Graves' hyperthyroidism.

The CDR3 sequence: CASSVERGSSWGTQYF. The DNA for the CDR3 is TGTGCCAGCAGCGTAGAACGAGGTAGCTCCTGGGGGACCCAGTACTTC. This chain joins TRBV9 and TRBJ2-5, with no clear D. V lost 0 bases and J 7 bases, leaving 19 bases between the germline ends. This CDR3 is built from 16 residues. Germline CDR1 is SGDLS and CDR2 is YYNGEE.

This clonotype was counted ten times or more. The chain combines TRBV7-9 with TRBJ2-7; a possible D gene is TRBD1 (6 bases). Germline lookup yields CDR1 SEHNR and CDR2 FQNEAQ (reference sequence). CDR3 size: 17 residues. V dropped 1 base and J dropped 2 bases, with 18 bases sitting between them. The CDR3 here is CASSLGKNRDTPYEQYF. In DNA form, the CDR3 reads TGTGCCAGCAGCTTAGGCAAAAACCGGGACACTCCCTACGAGCAGTACTTC.

J is TRBJ1-1 and V is TRBV20-1; D is unresolved. Trimming cost V 4 bases and J 6 bases, with 18 bases left between them. The CDR3 spans 14 residues. Germline V CDR1 and CDR2: DFQATT, SNEGSKA (reference sequence). This chain's CDR3 is CSATPLAAGSEAFF. The CDR3, as DNA: TGCAGTGCTACCCCCTTAGCGGCGGGCTCTGAAGCTTTCTTT.

This clonotype was detected ten times or more. The rearrangement uses TRBV3-1 and TRBJ2-1; D may correspond to TRBD1 or TRBD2 (5 bases each). Between the trimmed V and J ends, which lost 3 bases and 2 bases, there was a span of 11 bases. The CDR3 is 15 amino acids. Germline-derived CDR1 and CDR2 are LGHDT and YNNKEL (reference sequence). As DNA, the CDR3 is TGTGCCAGCAGCCAGGGGCTAGCCACCTACAATGAGCAGTTCTTC. As protein: CASSQGLATYNEQFF.

The chain is built from TRBV19 and TRBJ2-1; TRBD2 matches at 10 bases. The CDR3 is 18 residues long. Trimming removed 5 bases from V and 8 bases from J; junction bases left unmatched: 18. From germline, CDR1 is LNHDA and CDR2 SQIVND (reference sequence). CDR3 amino acids: CASSASTVTSGPYDEQFF. CDR3 sequence (DNA): TGTGCCAGTAGTGCCTCGACAGTGACTAGCGGGCCTTACGATGAGCAGTTCTTC. Looking up the rest from reference TRBV19 and TRBJ2-1 gives the full variable domain: DGGITQSPKYLFRKEGQNVTLSCEQNLNHDAMYWYRQDPGQGLRLIYYSQIVNDFQKGDIAEGYSVSREKKESFPLTVTSAQKNPTAFYLCASSASTVTSGPYDEQFFGPGTRLTVL.

This rearrangement joins TRBV11-2 to TRBJ2-7; D is possibly TRBD1 or TRBD2 (5 bases each). CDR3 length: 15 residues. In germline, CDR1 is SGHAT, CDR2 FQNNGV. V lost 2 bases to trimming and J lost 3 bases, with 14 bases between them. CDR3 bases: TGTGCCAGCAGCTTATTGAGGGGATCTGTCTACGAGCAGTACTTC. Its protein product is CASSLLRGSVYEQYF.

Comments on this clonotype: The CDR3 does not end in the conserved phenylalanine or tryptophan, so this is likely a read error. V usage is TRBV18 and J usage is TRBJ1-5; TRBD1 aligns across 8 bases. CDR1 is KGHSH and CDR2 is LQKENI in the germline V gene. The CDR3 has 13 residues. V was pared by 3 bases and J by 7 bases, with 2 bases of the junction left unmatched. This CDR3 is CASSPTGDQPQHS. As DNA, the CDR3 is TGTGCCAGCTCACCGACAGGGGACCAGCCCCAGCATTCT.

Only one count was recorded for this clonotype. The conserved phenylalanine or tryptophan is not found at the CDR3 terminus, so this likely reflects a read error. CDR3 bases: TGCAGTGCTAGTCCCGATAGCACAGATACGCAGTATCTT. Encoded protein: CSASPDSTDTQYL. The genes are TRBV20-1 and TRBJ2-3, with D unclear. V gave up 3 bases and J gave up 0 bases, with 7 bases separating them. The CDR3 runs to 13 residues. Per the germline V gene, CDR1 is DFQATT and CDR2 is SNEGSKA (reference sequence).

In its sample, this clonotype was seen many times. J is TRBJ1-2 and V is TRBV10-2; TRBD1 is a possible D gene (5 bases). V was shortened by 3 bases and J by 4 bases, with 15 bases between the two germline ends. CDR1 is WSHSY, CDR2 SAAADI, per germline. CDR3 length equals 15 residues. The CDR3 bases are TGCGCCAGCAGTGACAAAATAGCAGGGAGCTATGGCTACACCTTC. Protein sequence: CASSDKIAGSYGYTF.

CDR3 DNA sequence: TGTGCCAGCAGTGATCACTCGGGACAGGGTAAAGAGGATGGCTACACCTTC. It yields the protein CASSDHSGQGKEDGYTF. The chain joins TRBV25-1 to TRBJ1-2, with 9 nucleotides matching TRBD1. The CDR3 is made up of 17 amino acids. CDR1 and CDR2 (germline): MGHDK, SYGVNS. The ends lost 3 bases at V and 6 bases at J; junction bases unmatched: 14.

CDR3 sequence: CASSEGLAFF. For the CDR3, the DNA is TGTGCCAGCTCAGAGGGACTAGCGTTCTTC. J is TRBJ2-1 and V is TRBV2; 9 nucleotides align to TRBD2. The J segment lost 15 bases and the V segment lost 8 bases, leaving 5 bases of the junction unmatched. The CDR3 is 10 residues long. CDR1 is SNHLY, CDR2 FYNNEI, per germline.

Turning to this clonotype: A read error may be the cause here, since a much bigger clone is one base away. The V call is TRBV12-3 or TRBV12-4, the J call TRBJ2-3; 7 positions agree with TRBD1. The CDR3 consists of 15 residues. Trimming took 1 base from V and 4 from J; bases not matched to a gene: 5. CDR3 nucleotide sequence: TGTGCCAGCAGTTTAGAGACAGGGTATCCAGATACGCAGTATTTT. Residues: CASSLETGYPDTQYF.

This clonotype occurred many times. The chain combines TRBV5-1 with TRBJ2-7; possibly TRBD1 or TRBD2 for D (5 bases each). V was trimmed by 1 base and J by 5 bases, leaving 13 bases between them. Germline V gives CDR1 SGHRS, CDR2 YFSETQ. The CDR3 is 14 amino acids. The CDR3 sequence is CASSLSGTPDEQYF. CDR3 bases: TGCGCCAGCAGCTTGTCCGGGACGCCCGACGAGCAGTACTTC.

The V gene is TRBV4-2, the J gene TRBJ2-5; D remains unclear. The germline gives CDR1 LGHNA, CDR2 YNFKEQ. The CDR3 is 16 amino acids. Trimming left V 1 base short and J 2 bases short, with 14 bases between. CDR3 DNA sequence: TGTGCCAGCAGCCAAGGGGAAGGCAACGATCAAGAGACCCAGTACTTC. Protein product: CASSQGEGNDQETQYF.

The V call is TRBV20-1, the J call TRBJ2-2; the D gene is possibly TRBD2 (12 bases). The CDR3 spans 19 residues. The V gene's germline CDR1 is DFQATT and CDR2 SNEGSKA (reference sequence). The germline V and J ends were trimmed by 5 bases and 8 bases, with 33 bases remaining between them. CDR3 protein: CSAWDRGVLAGGPEGELFF. Written as DNA, the CDR3 is TGCAGTGCTTGGGACAGGGGGGTGCTAGCGGGAGGGCCTGAGGGGGAGCTGTTTTTT.

This clonotype was picked up many times. The chain combines TRBV6-2 or TRBV6-3 with TRBJ2-7, with 8 positions matching TRBD2. CDR3 length: 15 amino acids. Germline-derived CDR1 and CDR2 are MNHEY and SVGEGT. The V and J ends lost 8 bases and 6 bases, in that order; junction bases with no gene match: 15. CDR3 in DNA: TGTGCCAGCCTCCTAGCGGGTCGTACCCCCCTCGAGCAGTACTTC. Translation: CASLLAGRTPLEQYF.

Ten or more counts support this clonotype. This chain joins TRBV11-2 and TRBJ2-7, with 11 bases identical to TRBD2. V trimming: 5 bases; J trimming: 3 bases; junction bases outside the gene matches: 15. The V gene's germline CDR1 is SGHAT and CDR2 FQNNGV. The CDR3 contains 18 residues. CDR3 sequence: CASSPGTSGPGPLYEQYF. DNA of the CDR3: TGTGCCAGCAGCCCGGGGACTAGCGGACCGGGACCCCTCTACGAGCAGTACTTC.

This clonotype was observed many times. The chain is built from TRBV9 and TRBJ2-7; 10 bases are shared with TRBD1. V dropped 3 bases and J dropped 4; count of bases not matched to a gene: 10. Germline assignment: CDR1 SGDLS and CDR2 YYNGEE. There are 16 residues in the CDR3. The CDR3 nucleotides are TGTGCCAGCAGCGCCAGTCCCGGGACAGGGGTTTACGAGCAGTACTTC. Protein: CASSASPGTGVYEQYF.

This clonotype was recorded many times. V and J are TRBV12-3 or TRBV12-4 and TRBJ2-1, with TRBD1 identical over 8 bases. This CDR3 has 13 amino acids. V trimming: 5 bases; J trimming: 6 bases; junction bases outside the gene matches: 3. CDR3 coding DNA: TGTGCCAGCAGTCCGACAGGGGTCAATGAGCAGTTCTTC. This encodes CASSPTGVNEQFF.

The chain couples TRBV24-1 to TRBJ1-1, with a tentative D call TRBD1 (6 bases). The germline gives CDR1 KGHDR, CDR2 SFDVKD. V lost 10 bases and J 3 bases, leaving 17 bases between the germline ends. CDR3 length: 14 residues. As DNA, the CDR3 is TGTGCCACGGCCCCCAGGGGCAGAGACACTGAAGCTTTCTTT. Protein: CATAPRGRDTEAFF.

This clonotype was detected ten times or more. The rearrangement links TRBV6-1 to TRBJ2-3; D is ambiguous. The V end lost 8 bases, the J end lost 2 bases, and 14 bases lay between the germline ends. Germline-derived CDR1 and CDR2 are MNHNS and SASEGT. The CDR3 has 14 residues. CDR3 nucleotide sequence: TGTGCCAGCGCAACCAGAACTAACACAGATACGCAGTATTTT. Translation gives CASATRTNTDTQYF.

This clonotype has a handful of counts. The chain couples TRBV7-9 to TRBJ2-2; possibly TRBD2 for D (6 bases). The CDR3 contains 14 residues. Germline CDR1 SEHNR, CDR2 FQNEAQ (reference sequence). V was trimmed by 8 bases and J by 0 bases, leaving 10 bases between them. CDR3 in amino acids: CASPEGPNTGELFF. For the CDR3, the DNA is TGTGCCAGCCCGGAGGGACCGAACACCGGGGAGCTGTTTTTT.

The sample holds a few counts of this clonotype. The chain joins TRBV29-1 to TRBJ2-7, with D perhaps matching TRBD2 (6 bases). V lost 1 base to trimming and J lost 7 bases, with 14 bases between them. Germline V gene sequence: CDR1 SQVTM, CDR2 ANQGSEA. The CDR3 is made up of 13 amino acids. The CDR3 sequence is CSVEVAADLEQYF. CDR3 nucleotides: TGCAGCGTTGAAGTAGCGGCGGACCTTGAGCAGTACTTC.

V usage is TRBV11-2 and J usage is TRBJ2-1; 9 bases fit TRBD2. Germline V CDR1 and CDR2: SGHAT, FQNNGV. The CDR3 consists of 14 residues. The ends lost 6 bases at V and 6 bases at J; junction bases unmatched: 6. The CDR3 is CASRRGGLVNEQFF. DNA of the CDR3: TGTGCCAGCAGGCGGGGGGGCCTGGTCAATGAGCAGTTCTTC.

This clonotype was counted at least ten times. This sequence joins TRBV3-1 and TRBJ1-2; D is uncertain. Trimming stripped 0 bases from V and 4 bases from J, with 9 bases between. From germline, CDR1 is LGHDT and CDR2 YNNKEL (reference sequence). This CDR3 is 14 amino acids long. CDR3 region: CASSQDPGIYGYTF. CDR3 DNA sequence: TGTGCCAGCAGCCAAGACCCTGGGATCTATGGCTACACCTTC.

This clonotype has at least ten counts. This chain connects TRBV20-1 to TRBJ2-7, with 9 nucleotides matching TRBD2. V gave up 5 bases and J gave up 5 bases; unmatched junction bases: 13. Germline V gene lookup returns CDR1 DFQATT and CDR2 SNEGSKA (reference sequence). This CDR3 is 15 amino acids long. The CDR3 region is CSAALGREGRHEQYF. The CDR3 nucleotides are TGCAGTGCTGCGCTCGGGCGGGAGGGCCGCCACGAGCAGTACTTC.

In this sample, this clonotype turned up many times. This sequence joins TRBV18 and TRBJ2-7; no definite D call. Looked up from germline, CDR1 is KGHSH and CDR2 is LQKENI. The CDR3 is 14 amino acids. Deletions cut 2 bases from V and 0 bases from J, with 8 bases between. CDR3 DNA sequence: TGTGCCAGCTCACCAGTGAGTACCTCCTACGAGCAGTACTTC. As protein: CASSPVSTSYEQYF.

This clonotype was recorded many times. This chain joins TRBV6-2 or TRBV6-3 and TRBJ2-7, with 8 bases lining up with TRBD1. The CDR3 extends over 15 amino acids. The germline gives CDR1 MNHEY, CDR2 SVGEGT. V lost 4 bases to trimming and J lost 5 bases; unmatched junction nucleotides: 10. The CDR3 reads CASSSLGRQGNEQYF. As DNA, the CDR3 is TGTGCCAGCAGTTCCCTGGGGCGACAGGGGAACGAGCAGTACTTC.

V is TRBV7-2 and J is TRBJ1-6; D unclear. The CDR3 has 14 amino acids. Trimming left V 2 bases short and J 8 bases short, with 10 bases between. Looked up from germline, CDR1 is SGHTA and CDR2 is FQGNSA. The CDR3 spells CASSLRAWDSPLHF. The CDR3 DNA follows: TGTGCCAGCAGCTTAAGGGCCTGGGATTCACCCCTCCACTTT.

In this sample, this clonotype turned up many times. The gene calls are TRBV3-1 and TRBJ2-3; unclear D gene. Germline-derived CDR1 and CDR2 are LGHDT and YNNKEL (reference sequence). The CDR3 is made up of 12 amino acids. The V and J ends lost 4 bases and 5 bases respectively, with 7 bases between them. Here the CDR3 reads CASSPPGDTQYF. CDR3 coding DNA: TGTGCCAGCAGCCCCCCGGGAGATACGCAGTATTTT.

This clonotype was detected ten times or more. The rearrangement uses TRBV28 and TRBJ2-7, with TRBD2 matching 8 bases. After removal of 3 bases from V and 2 bases from J, the junction contained 6 bases not matched to a gene. The CDR3 runs to 15 residues. Germline CDR1 MDHEN, CDR2 SYDVKM. In nucleotides, the CDR3 is TGTGCCAGCAGTTTCGCCGGGAGGGCCGCCTACGAGCAGTACTTC. Its translation: CASSFAGRAAYEQYF.